This is a list of T cell receptor beta chains from one sample in a study of blood T cells in healthy people across ages. TCRdb passed the 5' RACE reads through MiXCR, listing each CDR3 protein once. Seen here are 700,000 or so distinct CDR3 sequences, roughly 43% observed once, and the top ten hold 30%. The source material was blood. These receptors all stem from an elderly man in good health. Each CDR3 is given with its conserved first and last residue. D genes are given only for firm matches. Expanded clones are given a class, and other clones once, few, many or no size at all.

v_gene: TRBV20-1
abundance: few
d_gene: TRBD2
len: 14
j_gene: TRBJ2-5
CDR3aa: CSARDPGAGETQYF
CDR3nt: TGCAGTGCTAGAGATCCCGGAGCGGGGGAGACCCAGTACTTC

v_gene: TRBV15
abundance: few
d_gene: -
len: 13
j_gene: TRBJ1-2
CDR3aa: CATSRVPEYGYTF
CDR3nt: TGTGCCACCAGCAGAGTACCAGAGTATGGCTACACCTTC

v_gene: TRBV6-6
abundance: few
d_gene: -
len: 14
j_gene: TRBJ2-3
CDR3aa: CASSYAPGTDTQYF
CDR3nt: TGTGCCAGCAGTTACGCCCCGGGCACAGATACGCAGTATTTT

v_gene: TRBV5-5
abundance: few
d_gene: -
len: 15
j_gene: TRBJ2-6
CDR3aa: CASSAGAPGANVLTF
CDR3nt: TGTGCCAGCAGTGCCGGGGCGCCTGGGGCCAACGTCCTGACTTTC

v_gene: TRBV12-3/TRBV12-4
abundance: -
d_gene: -
len: 16
j_gene: TRBJ1-5
CDR3aa: CASSLLQGFGNQPQHF
CDR3nt: TGTGCCAGCAGTTTGCTCCAGGGTTTTGGCAATCAGCCCCAGCATTTT

v_gene: TRBV3-1
abundance: -
d_gene: -
len: 15
j_gene: TRBJ1-2
CDR3aa: CASSQVLGWNYGYTF
CDR3nt: TGTGCCAGCAGCCAAGTCCTGGGATGGAACTATGGCTACACCTTC

v_gene: TRBV20-1
abundance: -
d_gene: TRBD2
len: 17
j_gene: TRBJ2-5
CDR3aa: CSASELAGGPRVETQYF
CDR3nt: TGCAGTGCCTCTGAACTAGCGGGAGGGCCAAGGGTAGAGACCCAGTACTTC

v_gene: TRBV25-1
abundance: -
d_gene: -
len: 13
j_gene: TRBJ2-1
CDR3aa: CASSESGENEQFF
CDR3nt: TGTGCCAGCAGTGAATCTGGGGAGAATGAGCAGTTCTTC

v_gene: TRBV20-1
abundance: few
d_gene: -
len: 15
j_gene: TRBJ2-1
CDR3aa: CSAREESGAPNEQFF
CDR3nt: TGCAGTGCTAGAGAGGAGTCCGGGGCCCCTAATGAGCAGTTCTTC

v_gene: TRBV11-1
abundance: few
d_gene: -
len: 14
j_gene: TRBJ2-7
CDR3aa: CASSYRLGTYEQYF
CDR3nt: TGTGCCAGCTCCTACCGACTGGGGACCTACGAGCAGTACTTC

v_gene: TRBV28
abundance: -
d_gene: -
len: 15
j_gene: TRBJ2-7
CDR3aa: CASRTPRTRGFEQYF
CDR3nt: TGTGCCAGCAGAACTCCCCGGACACGGGGATTCGAGCAGTACTTC